This T cell receptor beta chain derives from a study of vaccination effects on CD4 cells after COVID-19. Method: immunoSEQ multiplex PCR; TCRdb's copy keeps in-frame clones and lacks some. The sample consists of roughly 29,000 clones, 65% of them appearing once. V dropped 6 bases and J dropped 4; count of bases not matched to a gene: 8. From germline, CDR1 is LGHNT and CDR2 FRNRAP. This CDR3 comprises 14 residues. On this clone itself: The antigen is undetermined.

It was after 10 days of culture that CD4+ T cells were isolated. The sample consisted of CD4+ T cells from PBMCs cultured without peptide, taken before COVID-19 vaccination. The chain links TRBV12-5 to TRBJ2-5, with 7 bases identical to TRBD2. This receptor was identified in a human donor who received a COVID-19 vaccine. The CDR3 reads CASGPGLVGETQYF. In DNA, the CDR3 is TGTGCTAGTGGCCCCGGACTAGTAGGAGAGACCCAGTACTTC.